This is a list of T cell receptor beta chains from one sample in a study of OX40 agonist ivuxolimab in advanced cancers. Some clones are missing from TCRdb's copy, which holds only in-frame ones; the method was immunoSEQ multiplex PCR. The sample shows 60,000 to 80,000 clones, 89% of them seen only once. Source: CD4+ or CD8+ T cells sorted from blood, taken in a trial of the OX40 agonist ivuxolimab. All receptors derive from an adult with an advanced solid tumor such as melanoma, head and neck, liver or kidney cancer. CDR3s include the opening cysteine and the closing phenylalanine or tryptophan. Each record gives: V gene, J gene, CDR3 protein.

TRBV10-3	TRBJ1-3	CAIRSQGYGLGNTIYF
TRBV5-1	TRBJ2-2	CASSLATGTNTGELFF
TRBV12-5	TRBJ2-1	CASGTGLAGVNEQFF
TRBV2	TRBJ2-1	CASSVDRGDNEQFF
TRBV28	TRBJ1-2	CAVGIRGYGYTF
TRBV11-1	TRBJ2-3	CASSSGQGSSTDTQYF
TRBV7-3	TRBJ2-5	CASSPTHRFEETQYF
TRBV27	TRBJ2-5	CASSFLRGRRQETQYF
TRBV6-1	TRBJ1-4	CASSGGRFEKLFF
TRBV15	TRBJ2-2	CATSPRAESRELFF
TRBV6-4	TRBJ1-1	CASSAQGQAEAFF
TRBV19	TRBJ2-5	CASSLGQVQETQYF
TRBV18	TRBJ1-1	CASSPQRDAEGAFF
TRBV11-2	TRBJ1-2	CASSPVHYGYTF
TRBV5-1	TRBJ1-2	CASSSGQGVYGYTF